The rows below give T cell receptor beta chains drawn from one sample of a study of CD8+ T cells in alopecia areata. TCRdb keeps only in-frame clones here, not all; method: immunoSEQ multiplex PCR. The table shows 150,000 or so clones, with approximately 50% occurring only once. The sequencing sample was made of CD4+ T cells sorted from blood. The origin of the receptors is a human donor with alopecia areata. CDR3s include the opening cysteine and the closing phenylalanine or tryptophan. A D gene is named only where the DNA matches it firmly. Clone size is given for some rows only: seen once, a few or many times, or a class if the clone is expanded.

clone_size: .; v_call: TRBV5-1; d_call: .; j_call: TRBJ2-2; cdr3_nt: TGCGCCAGCAGCATAGGACAGTCGACCGGGGAGCTGTTTTTT; cdr3_aa: CASSIGQSTGELFF
clone_size: .; v_call: TRBV28; d_call: .; j_call: TRBJ1-1; cdr3_nt: TGTGCCACTTTGGGGGGCACTGAAGCTTTCTTT; cdr3_aa: CATLGGTEAFF
clone_size: .; v_call: TRBV30; d_call: .; j_call: TRBJ1-5; cdr3_nt: TGTGCCTGGACCCTGGGAGGAGCCCATGGCCAGCCCCAGCATTTT; cdr3_aa: CAWTLGGAHGQPQHF
clone_size: .; v_call: TRBV6-5; d_call: .; j_call: TRBJ2-7; cdr3_nt: TGTGCCAGCAGGGTACTAGCTATATCCTACGAGCAGTACTTC; cdr3_aa: CASRVLAISYEQYF
clone_size: few; v_call: TRBV5-1; d_call: .; j_call: TRBJ2-1; cdr3_nt: TGCGCCAGCAGCTTGTATAGGGGGGCCGATGAGCAGTTCTTC; cdr3_aa: CASSLYRGADEQFF
clone_size: .; v_call: TRBV11-2; d_call: TRBD2; j_call: TRBJ2-1; cdr3_nt: TGTGCCAGCAGCAGGACTAGCGGGGTCTCCTACAATGAGCAGTTCTTC; cdr3_aa: CASSRTSGVSYNEQFF
clone_size: few; v_call: TRBV30; d_call: .; j_call: TRBJ2-7; cdr3_nt: TGTGCCTGGAGCCGACGGATCTTGTCGGAGAGGTCCTACGAGCAGTACTTC; cdr3_aa: CAWSRRILSERSYEQYF
clone_size: few; v_call: TRBV5-1; d_call: .; j_call: TRBJ2-6; cdr3_nt: TGCGCCAGCAGCCCGGGACTTGAGAGGGCCAACGTCCTGACTTTC; cdr3_aa: CASSPGLERANVLTF
clone_size: .; v_call: TRBV19; d_call: .; j_call: TRBJ2-5; cdr3_nt: TGTGCCTCCCGGGGGGAGACCCAGTACTTC; cdr3_aa: CASRGETQYF
clone_size: .; v_call: TRBV5-1; d_call: .; j_call: TRBJ2-5; cdr3_nt: TGCGCCAGCACGTCCGGGGCAGGAGAGACCCAGTACTTC; cdr3_aa: CASTSGAGETQYF
clone_size: .; v_call: TRBV9; d_call: .; j_call: TRBJ2-2; cdr3_nt: TGTGCCAGCAGCGTAGTTGGTAGGACAGGGGAGCTGTTTTTT; cdr3_aa: CASSVVGRTGELFF
clone_size: few; v_call: TRBV29-1; d_call: .; j_call: TRBJ1-1; cdr3_nt: TGCAGCGTTGAAGACCCCGGGGGCTACACTGAAGCTTTCTTT; cdr3_aa: CSVEDPGGYTEAFF
clone_size: .; v_call: TRBV15; d_call: TRBD2; j_call: TRBJ2-7; cdr3_nt: TGTGCCACTGGGAGGACTAGCGGGAGAGGGTACGAGCAGTACTTC; cdr3_aa: CATGRTSGRGYEQYF
clone_size: .; v_call: TRBV30; d_call: .; j_call: TRBJ2-7; cdr3_nt: TGTGCCTGGCGCTTCTCTTTCTACGAGCAGTGCTTC; cdr3_aa: CAWRFSFYEQCF
clone_size: .; v_call: TRBV30; d_call: .; j_call: TRBJ1-1; cdr3_nt: TGTGCCTGGAGTGTTAGGTGGACTGAAGCTTTCTTT; cdr3_aa: CAWSVRWTEAFF
clone_size: .; v_call: TRBV4-1; d_call: TRBD2; j_call: TRBJ2-3; cdr3_nt: TGCGCCAGCAGCCAAGGCCTAGCGGGTCTACTCACAGATACGCAGTATTTT; cdr3_aa: CASSQGLAGLLTDTQYF
clone_size: .; v_call: TRBV28; d_call: .; j_call: TRBJ1-5; cdr3_nt: TGTGCCAGCAGTTCAGGGCCCCATCAGCCCCAGCATTTT; cdr3_aa: CASSSGPHQPQHF
clone_size: .; v_call: TRBV28; d_call: TRBD2; j_call: TRBJ2-5; cdr3_nt: TGTGCCAGCAGATCCGGGACTACATATGCCCAGTACTTC; cdr3_aa: CASRSGTTYAQYF
clone_size: .; v_call: TRBV29-1; d_call: .; j_call: TRBJ1-1; cdr3_nt: TGCAGTCCAAGGACGGTGAACACTGAAGCTTTCTTT; cdr3_aa: CSPRTVNTEAFF
clone_size: .; v_call: TRBV28; d_call: .; j_call: TRBJ2-3; cdr3_nt: TGTGCCAGCAGATTCCTACGGATGGACAGTAGCACAGATACGCAGTATTTT; cdr3_aa: CASRFLRMDSSTDTQYF
clone_size: .; v_call: TRBV27; d_call: .; j_call: TRBJ2-3; cdr3_nt: TGTGCCAGCAGTTTCGTCCTTACCAGCACAGATACGCAGTATTTT; cdr3_aa: CASSFVLTSTDTQYF
clone_size: once; v_call: TRBV2; d_call: .; j_call: TRBJ1-2; cdr3_nt: TGTGCCAGCATGGGGCTTACAGGAACAGACTACACCTTC; cdr3_aa: CASMGLTGTDYTF
clone_size: few; v_call: TRBV4-2; d_call: TRBD1; j_call: TRBJ2-1; cdr3_nt: TGTGCCAGCAGCCAGGTTTCAGGGGGCATGGAGGGTGAGCAGTTCTTC; cdr3_aa: CASSQVSGGMEGEQFF
clone_size: .; v_call: TRBV7-9; d_call: .; j_call: TRBJ1-1; cdr3_nt: TGTGCCAGCAGCTTGACACCGAACACTGAAGCTTTCTTT; cdr3_aa: CASSLTPNTEAFF
clone_size: .; v_call: TRBV30; d_call: .; j_call: TRBJ1-1; cdr3_nt: TGTGCCTGGAGCCCGGGAGGGCCTGAAGCTTTCTTT; cdr3_aa: CAWSPGGPEAFF
clone_size: .; v_call: TRBV7-8; d_call: TRBD1; j_call: TRBJ1-1; cdr3_nt: TGTGCCAGCAGCTTCGGACAGGGAAGAACTGAAGCTTTCTTT; cdr3_aa: CASSFGQGRTEAFF
clone_size: few; v_call: TRBV4-1; d_call: .; j_call: TRBJ1-1; cdr3_nt: TGCGCCAGCAGCCAAGGGTTTAAGGGCAGGGTGAACACTGAAGCTTTCTTT; cdr3_aa: CASSQGFKGRVNTEAFF
clone_size: .; v_call: TRBV5-1; d_call: TRBD2; j_call: TRBJ2-5; cdr3_nt: TGCGCCAGCAGCTCACTAGCGGCGGGGGAGACCCAGTACTTC; cdr3_aa: CASSSLAAGETQYF
clone_size: .; v_call: TRBV5-1; d_call: .; j_call: TRBJ2-1; cdr3_nt: TGCGCCAGCAGCCCCCCGGGCGATGAGCAGTTCTTC; cdr3_aa: CASSPPGDEQFF
clone_size: few; v_call: TRBV11-1; d_call: TRBD1; j_call: TRBJ2-1; cdr3_nt: TGTGCCAGCACCCAAAACCGGGACAGGGGCAATGAGCAGTTCTTC; cdr3_aa: CASTQNRDRGNEQFF
clone_size: few; v_call: TRBV28; d_call: .; j_call: TRBJ2-5; cdr3_nt: TGTGCCAGCAGGACTGCGGCGGGAGAGACCCAGTACTTC; cdr3_aa: CASRTAAGETQYF